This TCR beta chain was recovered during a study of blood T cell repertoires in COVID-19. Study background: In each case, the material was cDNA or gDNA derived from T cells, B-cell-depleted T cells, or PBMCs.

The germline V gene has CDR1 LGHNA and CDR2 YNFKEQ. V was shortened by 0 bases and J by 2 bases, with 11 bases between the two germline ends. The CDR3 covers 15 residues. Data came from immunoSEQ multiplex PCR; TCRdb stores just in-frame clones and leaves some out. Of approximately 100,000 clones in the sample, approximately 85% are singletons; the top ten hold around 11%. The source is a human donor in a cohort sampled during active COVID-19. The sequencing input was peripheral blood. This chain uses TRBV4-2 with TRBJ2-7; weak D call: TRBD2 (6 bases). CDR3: CASSQDSGSPYEQYF. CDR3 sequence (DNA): TGTGCCAGCAGCCAAGATAGCGGCAGCCCCTACGAGCAGTACTTC.